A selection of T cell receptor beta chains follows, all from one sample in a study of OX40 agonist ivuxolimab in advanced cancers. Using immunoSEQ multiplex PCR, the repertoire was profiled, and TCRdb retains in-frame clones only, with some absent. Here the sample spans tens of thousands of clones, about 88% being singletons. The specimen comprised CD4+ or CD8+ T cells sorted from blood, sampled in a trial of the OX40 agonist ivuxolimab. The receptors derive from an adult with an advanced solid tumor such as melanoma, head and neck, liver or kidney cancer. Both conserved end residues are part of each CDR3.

CDR3: CASSLSGELFF
J: TRBJ2-2
length: 11
V: TRBV28

CDR3: CASSQGGYSAMYGYTF
J: TRBJ1-2
length: 16
V: TRBV14

CDR3: CASSYASGYTDTQYF
J: TRBJ2-3
length: 15
V: TRBV6-5

CDR3: CASSQDRAGRSYEQYF
J: TRBJ2-7
length: 16
V: TRBV4-1

CDR3: CASSPVGDQETQYF
J: TRBJ2-5
length: 14
V: TRBV7-3

CDR3: CASSLGGRNDEQYF
J: TRBJ2-7
length: 14
V: TRBV18

CDR3: CASSEGAGPQHF
J: TRBJ1-5
length: 12
V: TRBV6-1

CDR3: CASSSVSRGATNEKLFF
J: TRBJ1-4
length: 17
V: TRBV11-2

CDR3: CASSDETTYNNEQFF
J: TRBJ2-1
length: 15
V: TRBV25-1

CDR3: CASSSLERLGGELFF
J: TRBJ2-2
length: 15
V: TRBV28

CDR3: CSGRTSGSLDEQFF
J: TRBJ2-1
length: 14
V: TRBV29-1

CDR3: CASSLGAYGDTQYF
J: TRBJ2-3
length: 14
V: TRBV5-1

CDR3: CASSQDETRQETQYF
J: TRBJ2-5
length: 15
V: TRBV14

CDR3: CASSWGGQETQYF
J: TRBJ2-5
length: 13
V: TRBV11-2

CDR3: CASLNPVRSYEQYF
J: TRBJ2-7
length: 14
V: TRBV21-1

CDR3: CAISRTASSYEQYF
J: -
length: 14
V: TRBV10-3

CDR3: CATSGQGAFNEKLFF
J: TRBJ1-4
length: 15
V: TRBV15

CDR3: CAWSVTQGAVRTEAFF
J: TRBJ1-1
length: 16
V: TRBV30

CDR3: CAISERGATGLAIETQYF
J: TRBJ2-5
length: 18
V: TRBV10-3

CDR3: CASSSTGGEQFF
J: TRBJ2-1
length: 12
V: TRBV7-9

CDR3: CASRPGFSEQYF
J: TRBJ2-7
length: 12
V: TRBV28

CDR3: CASSLELISGVQYF
J: TRBJ2-3
length: 14
V: TRBV11-2

CDR3: CASSIAGRGPYEQYF
J: TRBJ2-7
length: 15
V: TRBV19

CDR3: CASQKKLNTEAFF
J: TRBJ1-1
length: 13
V: TRBV30

CDR3: CASSLVTVNEQFF
J: TRBJ2-1
length: 13
V: TRBV5-1

CDR3: CASSETGPYGYTF
J: TRBJ1-2
length: 13
V: TRBV2

CDR3: CAISETGGRYEQYF
J: TRBJ2-7
length: 14
V: TRBV10-3